The sequence of this T cell receptor beta chain was determined in a study of T-cell reconstitution after alpha-beta-depleted transplantation in children. Study results and limitations: Counts and diversity of T cells one year after transplant came mostly from newly produced T cells. About two months after transplant, alpha-beta T cells reportedly came from several hundred expanded graft clones.

CDR1 is SNHLY and CDR2 is FYNNEI in the germline V gene. Trimming cost V 6 bases and J 2 bases, with 16 bases left between them. CDR3 size: 15 residues. This clonotype was detected many times. Its antigen is still unknown. Preparing the TCRbeta library involved the use of unique molecular identifiers. TCRdb redid the calling of the PCR reads with MiXCR, one entry per CDR3 protein. The sample carries 350,000 to 500,000 distinct CDR3 sequences, 43% recorded once. This specimen consisted of PBMCs, obtained before TCRalphabeta/CD19-depleted stem cell transplant. The clonotype originates from a girl aged 2-10 years with aplastic anemia, due to receive a stem cell transplant. The chain has TRBV2 and TRBJ1-1, with D maybe TRBD1 (5 bases). In DNA form, the CDR3 reads TGTGCCAGCAGCCTAGGGCGACAGTATAACACTGAAGCTTTCTTT. Translated: CASSLGRQYNTEAFF.